The clone carrying this T cell receptor beta chain has at least ten counts. TCRdb reprocessed the RT-PCR reads with MiXCR, giving one entry per CDR3 protein. The table has about 680,000 distinct CDR3 sequences, around 14% seen once. Germline CDR1 and CDR2: SEHNR and FQNEAQ (reference sequence). V was clipped by 3 bases and J by 1 base, with 15 bases between them. The CDR3 sequence is 16 residues long. This clonotype was sampled from a female donor in good health, serving as a healthy control. The rearrangement links TRBV7-9 to TRBJ2-5; D gene uncertain. Sample: memory CD4+ T cells from blood. Here the CDR3 DNA reads TGTGCCAGCAGCTTGGCCCCTTTACGTGCCCAAGAGACCCAGTACTTC. The encoded protein is CASSLAPLRAQETQYF.